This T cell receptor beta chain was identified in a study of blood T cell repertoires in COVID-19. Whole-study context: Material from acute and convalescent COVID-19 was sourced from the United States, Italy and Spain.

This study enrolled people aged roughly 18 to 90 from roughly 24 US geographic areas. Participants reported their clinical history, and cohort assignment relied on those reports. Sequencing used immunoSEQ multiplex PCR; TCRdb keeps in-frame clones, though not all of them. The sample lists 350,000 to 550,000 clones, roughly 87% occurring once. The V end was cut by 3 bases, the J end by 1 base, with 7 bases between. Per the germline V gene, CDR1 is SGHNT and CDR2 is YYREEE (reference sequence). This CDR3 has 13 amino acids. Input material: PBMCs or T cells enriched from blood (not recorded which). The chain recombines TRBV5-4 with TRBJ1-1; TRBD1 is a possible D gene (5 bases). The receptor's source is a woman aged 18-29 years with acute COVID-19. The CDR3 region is CASSSGQNTEAFF. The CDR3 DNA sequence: TGTGCCAGCAGCTCCGGACAGAACACTGAAGCTTTCTTT.